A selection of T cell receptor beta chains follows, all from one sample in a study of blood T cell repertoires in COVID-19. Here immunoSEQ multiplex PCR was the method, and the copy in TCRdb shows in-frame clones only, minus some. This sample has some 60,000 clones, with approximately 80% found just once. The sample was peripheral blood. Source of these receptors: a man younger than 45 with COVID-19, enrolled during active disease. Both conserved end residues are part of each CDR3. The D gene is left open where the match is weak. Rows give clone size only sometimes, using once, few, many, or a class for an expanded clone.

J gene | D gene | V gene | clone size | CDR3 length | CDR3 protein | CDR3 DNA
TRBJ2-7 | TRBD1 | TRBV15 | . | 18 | CATTRIPGQGPQDYEQYF | TGTGCCACCACTCGAATTCCGGGACAGGGGCCTCAGGACTACGAGCAGTACTTC
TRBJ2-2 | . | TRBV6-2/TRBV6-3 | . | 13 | CASSYSYAGELFF | TGTGCCAGCAGTTACTCCTACGCCGGGGAGCTGTTTTTT
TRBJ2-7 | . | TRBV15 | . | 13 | CATSREPGREQYF | TGTGCCACCAGCAGAGAACCGGGGAGGGAGCAGTACTTC
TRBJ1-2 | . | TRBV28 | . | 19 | CASSLYPITVGGSNYGYTF | TGTGCCAGCAGCCTCTACCCCATAACAGTTGGGGGGTCTAACTATGGCTACACCTTC
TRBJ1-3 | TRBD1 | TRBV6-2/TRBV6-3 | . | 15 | CASSRTGAAMNTIYF | TGTGCCAGCAGTAGGACAGGAGCGGCAATGAACACCATATATTTT
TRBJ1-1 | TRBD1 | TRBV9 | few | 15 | CASSYYLGGDTEAFF | TGTGCCAGCAGCTACTACTTAGGGGGCGATACTGAAGCTTTCTTT
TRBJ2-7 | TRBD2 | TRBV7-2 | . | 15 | CASSSTPTSPYEQYF | TGTGCCAGCAGCTCCACGCCGACTAGCCCCTACGAGCAGTACTTC
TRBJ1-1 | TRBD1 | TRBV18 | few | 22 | CASSPPRRGRPEWRTWNTEAFF | TGTGCCAGCTCACCACCGAGAAGGGGGCGCCCCGAATGGCGGACCTGGAACACTGAAGCTTTCTTT
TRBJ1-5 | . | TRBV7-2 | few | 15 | CASSSSPRGYQPQHF | TGTGCCAGCAGCTCCTCCCCCAGGGGCTATCAGCCCCAGCATTTT
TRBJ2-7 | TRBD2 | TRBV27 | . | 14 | CASSQTSGTYEQYF | TGTGCCAGCAGCCAAACTAGCGGTACCTACGAGCAGTACTTC
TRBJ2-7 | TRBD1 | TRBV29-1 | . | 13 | CSGGTGTGNEQYF | TGCAGCGGCGGGACAGGGACGGGGAACGAGCAGTACTTC
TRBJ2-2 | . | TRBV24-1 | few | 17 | CATSDLQAGVNTGELFF | TGTGCCACCAGTGATTTGCAGGCAGGTGTTAACACCGGGGAGCTGTTTTTT
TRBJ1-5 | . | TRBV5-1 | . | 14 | CASSFGSGNQPQHF | TGCGCCAGCAGCTTCGGGTCGGGCAATCAGCCCCAGCATTTT
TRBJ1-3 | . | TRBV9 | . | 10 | CASYGNTIYF | TGTGCCTCCTACGGAAACACCATATATTTT
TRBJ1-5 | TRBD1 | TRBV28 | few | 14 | CASSLGQDYQPQHF | TGTGCCAGCAGTCTGGGACAGGATTATCAGCCCCAGCATTTT
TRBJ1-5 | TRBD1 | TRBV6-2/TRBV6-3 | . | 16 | CASSPTGTGLNQPQHF | TGTGCCAGCAGTCCCACCGGGACAGGGTTAAATCAGCCCCAGCATTTT